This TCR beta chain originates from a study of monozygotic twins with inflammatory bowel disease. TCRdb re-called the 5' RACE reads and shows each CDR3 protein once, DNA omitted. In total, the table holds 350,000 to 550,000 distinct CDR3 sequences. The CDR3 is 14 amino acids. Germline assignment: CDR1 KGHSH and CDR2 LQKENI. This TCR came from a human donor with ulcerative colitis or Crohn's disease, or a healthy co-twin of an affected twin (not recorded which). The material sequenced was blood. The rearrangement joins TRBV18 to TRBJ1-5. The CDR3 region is CASSPGAANQPQHF.